The 9 T cell receptor beta chains listed next were all sequenced from one sample in a study of cytomegalovirus exposure and HLA in healthy donors. The PCR ran on 60 Vbeta and 13 Jbeta primers. Assay used: immunoSEQ multiplex PCR; TCRdb lists only in-frame clones, some missing. The profile shows about 96,000 clones, about four fifths of them singletons. Source material: PBMCs. These receptors were taken from a woman between 65 and 79 years old in good health and CMV-seropositive.

With regard to this clone: Sequence at one end of the junction differs from germline and may be a read error. The V and J genes are TRBV18 and TRBJ1-2; tentative D call: TRBD1 (5 bases). The CDR3 contains 16 residues. CDR1 and CDR2 from the germline V gene are KGHSH and LQKENI. The CDR3 protein is CASSPFGPTVTYGYTF. CDR3 bases: TGTGCCAGTTCACCCTTTGGACCGACAGTTACATATGGCTACACCTTC.

The chain recombines TRBV7-9 with TRBJ2-7; 7 nucleotides line up with TRBD1. The V segment lost 4 bases and the J segment 2 bases; nucleotides outside the gene matches: 8. The germline gives CDR1 SEHNR, CDR2 FQNEAQ (reference sequence). CDR3 length equals 15 residues. This chain's CDR3 is CASSSRDSRPYEQYF. The CDR3 DNA reads TGTGCCAGCAGCTCCAGGGACAGTCGACCCTACGAGCAGTACTTC.

This clone was counted at least ten times. The chain recombines TRBV19 with TRBJ1-3; D is possibly TRBD1 (6 bases). CDR1 and CDR2 from the germline V gene are LNHDA and SQIVND (reference sequence). The CDR3 loop spans 15 amino acids. V was pared by 6 bases and J by 0 bases, with 12 bases between. The DNA for the CDR3 is TGTGCCAGTAGCTATACAGGGAGCTCTGGAAACACCATATATTTT. Protein sequence: CASSYTGSSGNTIYF.

J is TRBJ2-7 and V is TRBV28; D might be TRBD1 (7 bases). The germline gives CDR1 MDHEN, CDR2 SYDVKM. This CDR3 region has 14 residues. Deletions cut 0 bases from V and 6 bases from J, with 12 bases between. In nucleotides, the CDR3 is TGTGCCAGCAGTTTATGGCGACAGGGAGGCGAGCAGTACTTC. This encodes CASSLWRQGGEQYF.

The V gene is TRBV10-3, the J gene TRBJ2-2; 8 bases match TRBD1. The germline CDR1 and CDR2 sequences are ENHRY and SYGVKD. CDR3 size: 14 residues. Trimming removed 8 bases from V and 7 bases from J; junction bases left unmatched: 9. The CDR3 sequence: CAIRADRGGGELFF. CDR3 DNA sequence: TGTGCCATCCGAGCCGACAGGGGTGGCGGGGAGCTGTTTTTT.

This chain joins TRBV28 and TRBJ1-2; 8 bases line up with TRBD1. The length of the CDR3 is 13 residues. Germline V CDR1 and CDR2: MDHEN, SYDVKM. V lost 6 bases to trimming and J lost 4 bases; unmatched junction nucleotides: 4. DNA for the CDR3: TGTGCCAGCAGCCAAGGACAGGGCTATGGCTACACCTTC. Translated, it gives CASSQGQGYGYTF.

The chain joins TRBV5-1 to TRBJ2-7; tentative D call: TRBD1 (6 bases). Trimming removed 0 bases from V and 6 bases from J, with 10 bases in between. The CDR3 is made up of 13 amino acids. CDR1 is SGHRS and CDR2 is YFSETQ in the germline V gene. The CDR3 region has the DNA TGCGCCAGCAGCTTGGGGGGGCGCGGCGAGCAGTACTTC. This sequence encodes CASSLGGRGEQYF. The variable domain in full, completed from reference TRBV5-1 and TRBJ2-7, reads KAGVTQTPRYLIKTRGQQVTLSCSPISGHRSVSWYQQTPGQGLQFLFEYFSETQRNKGNFPGRFSGRQFSNSRSEMNVSTLELGDSALYLCASSLGGRGEQYFGPGTRLTVT.

This clone was counted a single time. This rearrangement joins TRBV29-1 to TRBJ2-7, with 8 positions matching TRBD2. V shed 6 bases and J 4 bases; nucleotides not matched to a gene: 8. This CDR3 comprises 13 residues. In germline, CDR1 is SQVTM, CDR2 ANQGSEA. CDR3 region: CSVPGGSGYEQYF. The CDR3 DNA is TGCAGCGTCCCGGGGGGGAGCGGTTACGAGCAGTACTTC.

The chain joins TRBV7-9 to TRBJ2-3; 7 bases are shared with TRBD2. Trimming at V came to 5 bases and at J to 2 bases, leaving 10 bases not matched to a gene. Germline values: CDR1 SEHNR, CDR2 FQNEAQ (reference sequence). This CDR3 has 16 amino acids. This chain's CDR3 is CASSMGPAGPTDTQYF. The CDR3 region has the DNA TGTGCCAGCAGCATGGGGCCAGCGGGGCCCACAGATACGCAGTATTTT.